The sequence of this TCR beta chain was determined in a study of cytomegalovirus exposure and HLA in healthy donors. A note on this clone: Its antigen remains unidentified.

General study results and limits: TCR beta sequences reportedly predicted most subjects' HLA-A and HLA-B alleles accurately.

In the PCR, 60 Vbeta and 13 Jbeta primers were used. The table came from immunoSEQ multiplex PCR; TCRdb's copy has only in-frame clones and leaves some out. The table has fewer than 150,000 clones, over 65% seen once. Germline CDR1 is SNHLY and CDR2 is FYNNEI. Trimming at V came to 4 bases and at J to 4 bases, leaving 10 bases not matched to a gene. The length of the CDR3 is 16 residues. The sample was PBMCs. The chain combines TRBV2 with TRBJ1-3; 7 bases are shared with TRBD1. The receptor was derived from a woman in her 30s in good health and CMV-seropositive. The CDR3 DNA follows: TGTGCCAGCAGTGGCCGGGACAGTGGAGAGGGAAACACCATATATTTT. Its translation is CASSGRDSGEGNTIYF.